There are many counts of the clone carrying this T cell receptor beta chain. Its antigen is undetermined. TCRdb independently ran MiXCR on the 5' RACE reads; one entry per CDR3 protein. Altogether under 350,000 distinct CDR3 sequences are present, 4.1% being singletons, with the ten largest covering 20% to 25%. These data originate in a study of T cells after yellow fever vaccination. In germline, CDR1 is SGHDT, CDR2 YYEEEE. There are 14 residues in the CDR3. V was cut by 0 bases and J by 2 bases, with 8 bases left in between. Broader study findings: CD4 and CD8 compartments shared a small share of clonotypes.

The specimen was PBMCs, collected 5 days after the yellow fever booster vaccination. The clonotype comes from a man between 18 and 35 years old who received the YFV17D yellow fever vaccine. The gene calls are TRBV5-6 and TRBJ2-5; unclear D gene. CDR3 sequence (DNA): TGTGCCAGCAGCTTGGGGTTCAGACAAGAGACCCAGTACTTC. Translating gives CASSLGFRQETQYF.